One sample yielded the 6 T cell receptor beta chains listed below, sequenced in a study of vaccination effects on CD4 cells after COVID-19. TCRdb keeps only in-frame clones here, not all; method: immunoSEQ multiplex PCR. The sample carries over 30,000 clones, roughly four fifths recorded once. Sequencing in the ViraFEST assay came after antigen-specific CD4+ T cells had been expanded with viral peptide pools, which were used to stimulate PBMC. CD4+ T cells were isolated after around 10 days of culture. Two-dose vaccination with either BNT162b2 or mRNA-1273 was given to the participants. No cognate antigen is known for these TCRs. This specimen was CD4+ T cells from PBMCs cultured with HCoV-NL63 spike peptides, taken after COVID-19 vaccination. The receptor source for this set is a human donor who received a COVID-19 vaccine. Some clones in this sample may be carry-over from other donors' samples.

The CDR3 loop reads CASSQEVNTGELFF. The CDR3 DNA is TGTGCCAGCAGCCAGGAAGTAAACACCGGGGAGCTGTTTTTT. The chain carries TRBV7-3 and TRBJ2-2; no clear D. The V end was cut by 5 bases, the J end by 2 bases, with 9 bases between. The CDR3 covers 14 residues. The germline V gene has CDR1 SGHTA and CDR2 FQGTGA. Using reference TRBV7-3 and TRBJ2-2 for the parts outside the CDR3, the full variable domain is GAGVSQTPSNKVTEKGKYVELRCDPISGHTALYWYRQSLGQGPEFLIYFQGTGAADDSGLPNDRFFAVRPEGSVSTLKIQRTERGDSAVYLCASSQEVNTGELFFGEGSRLTVL.

The CDR3 bases are TGTGCCAGCAGATTGCGACAGGCAACTAATGAAAAACTGTTTTTT. Amino acids: CASRLRQATNEKLFF. This rearrangement joins TRBV11-2 to TRBJ1-4, with a possible D match to TRBD1 (6 bases). V lost 6 bases, J lost 0 bases, and 11 bases lay in between. The germline V gene has CDR1 SGHAT and CDR2 FQNNGV. The CDR3 totals 15 residues.

This chain links TRBV7-2 with TRBJ1-6; 8 positions match TRBD1. V shed 7 bases, J shed 6 bases, and the junction held 8 bases outside the gene matches. From germline, CDR1 is SGHTA and CDR2 FQGNSA. The CDR3 is made up of 15 amino acids. The CDR3 is CASTRQGSGNSPLHF. The CDR3 DNA follows: TGTGCCAGCACGAGACAGGGGTCGGGTAATTCACCCCTCCACTTT.

The rearrangement joins TRBV6-2 or TRBV6-3 to TRBJ2-3; 7 nucleotides agree with TRBD1. The J segment lost 7 bases and the V segment lost 2 bases, leaving 15 bases of the junction unmatched. Germline lookup yields CDR1 MNHEY and CDR2 SVGEGT. CDR3 size: 17 residues. The CDR3 bases are TGTGCCAGCAGTTACCGGGGACAGAGGATTACACCGAATACGCAGTATTTT. Translated, it gives CASSYRGQRITPNTQYF.

V usage is TRBV30 and J usage is TRBJ2-1, with 9 nucleotides matching TRBD2. Germline loops: CDR1 GTSNPN, CDR2 SVGIG (reference sequence). V shed 0 bases and J 3 bases; nucleotides not matched to a gene: 6. The CDR3 runs 16 residues. This chain's CDR3 is CAWSVLLAGVYNEQFF. CDR3 nucleotides: TGTGCCTGGAGTGTACTACTAGCGGGCGTCTACAATGAGCAGTTCTTC.

This clone was seen just once. The V gene is TRBV28, the J gene TRBJ1-1; D unclear. V gave up 6 bases and J gave up 4 bases, with 9 bases separating them. CDR1 is MDHEN, CDR2 SYDVKM, per germline. The CDR3 extends over 12 amino acids. CDR3 loop: CASSLASTEAFF. In DNA form, the CDR3 reads TGTGCCAGCAGCCTGGCGAGCACTGAAGCTTTCTTT.